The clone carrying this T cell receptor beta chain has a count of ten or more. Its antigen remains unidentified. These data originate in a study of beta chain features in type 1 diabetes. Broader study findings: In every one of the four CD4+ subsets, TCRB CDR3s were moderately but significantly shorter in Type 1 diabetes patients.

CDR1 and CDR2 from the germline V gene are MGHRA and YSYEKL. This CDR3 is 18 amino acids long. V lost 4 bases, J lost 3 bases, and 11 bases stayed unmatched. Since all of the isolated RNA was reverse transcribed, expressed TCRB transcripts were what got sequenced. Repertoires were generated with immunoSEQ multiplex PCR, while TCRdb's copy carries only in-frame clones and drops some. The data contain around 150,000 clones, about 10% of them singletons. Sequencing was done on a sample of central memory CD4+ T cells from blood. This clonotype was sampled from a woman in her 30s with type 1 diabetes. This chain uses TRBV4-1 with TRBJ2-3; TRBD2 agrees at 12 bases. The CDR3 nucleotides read TGCGCCAGCAGCCTAGAAAGTCCCCTAGCGGGAGGGACAGATACGCAGTATTTT. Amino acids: CASSLESPLAGGTDTQYF.